One and the same sample provided the 22 T cell receptor beta chains below, sequenced in a study of shared clonotypes between healthy human individuals. The assay was immunoSEQ multiplex PCR, and TCRdb's table has in-frame clones only and misses some. The sample holds 2 million to 2.5 million clones; roughly 93% are singletons and the top ten take 0.36%. Sequencing used naive CD4+ T cells from PBMCs. Subset meaning: CD45RA+ positively selected. The receptors originated from a man aged 18 to 29 in good health. Some clones in this sample may be carry-over from other donors' samples.

This chain joins TRBV4-2 and TRBJ1-5; 8 nucleotides match TRBD1. Germline CDR1 LGHNA, CDR2 YNFKEQ. This CDR3 contains 17 residues. Trimming at V came to 1 base and at J to 7 bases, leaving 12 bases not matched to a gene. The CDR3 loop reads CASSQGTGQVPPQPQHF. The CDR3 DNA follows: TGTGCCAGCAGCCAAGGAACGGGACAGGTCCCTCCCCAGCCCCAGCATTTT.

The chain recombines TRBV2 with TRBJ1-5; D remains ambiguous. CDR1 is SNHLY and CDR2 is FYNNEI in the germline V gene. This CDR3 region has 14 residues. Trimming pared 8 bases from V and 5 bases from J, leaving 16 bases between. The CDR3 sequence: CASGVDGWDQPQHF. CDR3 sequence (DNA): TGTGCCAGCGGTGTCGATGGCTGGGATCAGCCCCAGCATTTT.

This chain connects TRBV5-4 to TRBJ2-5; D is unclear. This CDR3 region has 13 residues. CDR1 is SGHNT and CDR2 is YYREEE in the germline V gene (reference sequence). V lost 3 bases, J lost 5 bases, and 11 bases lay in between. The CDR3 nucleotides are TGTGCCAGCAGCTCTCAGCTAAAGGAGACCCAGTACTTC. The encoded protein is CASSSQLKETQYF.

Remarks on this clone: Other nucleotide sequences from this sample produce the same CDR3. V usage is TRBV11-2 and J usage is TRBJ2-7; no firm D call. The length of the CDR3 is 14 residues. V was shortened by 5 bases and J by 0 bases, with 11 bases between the two germline ends. CDR1 and CDR2 from the germline V gene are SGHAT and FQNNGV. The CDR3 bases are TGTGCCAGCAGCCGAGACCGATACTCCTACGAGCAGTACTTC. Protein sequence: CASSRDRYSYEQYF.

The V call is TRBV28, the J call TRBJ2-1; D may be TRBD2 (5 bases). V was cut by 3 bases and J by 5 bases, with 14 bases left in between. CDR1 and CDR2 from the germline V gene are MDHEN and SYDVKM. The CDR3 is made up of 15 amino acids. DNA for the CDR3: TGTGCCAGCAGTTTGACTGGCCGGGATAACAATGAGCAGTTCTTC. This gives the protein CASSLTGRDNNEQFF.

The V gene is TRBV7-2, the J gene TRBJ1-3; D is undetermined. The CDR3 extends over 15 amino acids. Looked up from germline, CDR1 is SGHTA and CDR2 is FQGNSA. The ends were cut back, 4 bases at V and 4 bases at J, with 14 bases in the middle. CDR3 coding DNA: TGTGCCAGCAGCTACGTGAGCGCCGAGGGAAACACCATATATTTT. It yields the protein CASSYVSAEGNTIYF.

J is TRBJ1-1 and V is TRBV2; D ambiguous. Germline CDR1 and CDR2: SNHLY and FYNNEI. V was cut by 5 bases and J by 6 bases, with 22 bases left in between. The CDR3 runs 16 residues. The CDR3 DNA follows: TGTGCCAGCAGTCTGGAGGGCCCACATCTGGCGGCTGAAGCTTTCTTT. Translating gives CASSLEGPHLAAEAFF.

The CDR3 DNA follows: TGTGCCAGCAGCGTAGCCCGGGGGCAGAACTATGGCTACACCTTC. Translated: CASSVARGQNYGYTF. This sequence joins TRBV9 and TRBJ1-2, with a weak D call TRBD1 (6 bases). Trimming pared 0 bases from V and 2 bases from J, leaving 11 bases between. There are 15 residues in the CDR3. CDR1 is SGDLS and CDR2 is YYNGEE in the germline V gene.

This chain uses TRBV27 with TRBJ2-7, with D perhaps being TRBD1 or TRBD2 (7 bases each). The CDR3 consists of 17 residues. In germline, CDR1 is MNHEY, CDR2 SMNVEV (reference sequence). The V end lost 3 bases, the J end lost 0 bases, and 18 bases lay between the germline ends. Written as DNA, the CDR3 is TGTGCCAGCAGTTTGGGCGGGGGTAGGGACAGCTCCTACGAGCAGTACTTC. Its translation: CASSLGGGRDSSYEQYF.

The V and J genes are TRBV15 and TRBJ1-4, with TRBD1 identical over 7 bases. This CDR3 spans 16 amino acids. Germline loops: CDR1 LNHNV, CDR2 YYDKDF (reference sequence). V gave up 0 bases and J gave up 7 bases; unmatched junction bases: 8. This CDR3 is CATSRDNKGAVEKLFF. CDR3 sequence (DNA): TGTGCCACCAGCAGAGATAACAAGGGGGCGGTTGAAAAACTGTTTTTT.

The chain uses TRBV7-9 and TRBJ2-7; D unclear. Germline CDR1 is SEHNR and CDR2 is FQNEAQ (reference sequence). This CDR3 is built from 11 residues. V was pared by 3 bases and J by 5 bases, with 5 bases between. Here the CDR3 DNA reads TGTGCCAGCAGCTTTTCCCACGAGCAGTACTTC. Translation: CASSFSHEQYF. Full variable domain (outside the CDR3, taken from reference TRBV7-9 and TRBJ2-7): DTGVSQNPRHKITKRGQNVTFRCDPISEHNRLYWYRQTLGQGPEFLTYFQNEAQLEKSRLLSDRFSAERPKGSFSTLEIQRTEQGDSAMYLCASSFSHEQYFGPGTRLTVT.

The chain carries TRBV27 and TRBJ2-3; TRBD1 aligns across 7 bases. CDR3 size: 14 residues. The V gene's germline CDR1 is MNHEY and CDR2 SMNVEV (reference sequence). The J segment lost 7 bases and the V segment lost 5 bases, leaving 9 bases of the junction unmatched. The CDR3 DNA reads TGTGCCAGCAGTACAAGGACAGGAGTGAATACGCAGTATTTT. Translated, it gives CASSTRTGVNTQYF.

The J gene is TRBJ2-1, the V gene TRBV6-6, with 7 bases that match TRBD2. This CDR3 is 14 amino acids long. Germline V gene sequence: CDR1 MNHNY, CDR2 SVGAGI (reference sequence). Trimming removed 8 bases from V and 2 bases from J; junction bases left unmatched: 6. The CDR3 region is CASATGTTYNEQFF. Written as DNA, the CDR3 is TGTGCCAGCGCAACCGGGACTACCTACAATGAGCAGTTCTTC.

For this clone: Other DNA sequences in this specimen translate into the identical CDR3. This sequence joins TRBV19 and TRBJ2-6; 9 positions agree with TRBD1. Germline loops: CDR1 LNHDA, CDR2 SQIVND (reference sequence). The CDR3 has 16 amino acids. V lost 4 bases and J lost 2; bases outside the gene matches: 3. CDR3 amino acids: CASSTGQGTGANVLTF. In DNA form, the CDR3 reads TGTGCCAGTAGTACGGGACAGGGTACTGGGGCCAACGTCCTGACTTTC.

This chain links TRBV18 with TRBJ2-5; TRBD2 might be the D (6 bases). This CDR3 contains 12 residues. CDR1 is KGHSH and CDR2 is LQKENI in the germline V gene. V was pared by 4 bases and J by 5 bases, with 8 bases between. The CDR3 loop reads CASSRGRETQYF. The CDR3 DNA is TGTGCCAGCTCACGGGGGAGGGAGACCCAGTACTTC.

The chain is built from TRBV4-3 and TRBJ2-6, with a weak D call TRBD2 (7 bases). The CDR3 extends over 16 amino acids. Per the germline V gene, CDR1 is LGHNA and CDR2 is YSLEER. With 4 bases removed from V and 2 bases from J, the gap between germline ends came to 12 bases. The CDR3: CASSPDGGPGANVLTF. As DNA, the CDR3 is TGCGCCAGCAGCCCAGACGGGGGGCCTGGGGCCAACGTCCTGACTTTC.

On this clone: The same CDR3 is also encoded by other DNA sequences in this sample. This rearrangement joins TRBV28 to TRBJ2-7; unclear D gene. V gave up 5 bases and J gave up 3 bases, with 5 bases separating them. The CDR3 spans 11 residues. Germline-derived CDR1 and CDR2 are MDHEN and SYDVKM. The CDR3 DNA reads as TGTGCCAGCAGTACCTTCTACGAGCAGTACTTC. Encoded protein: CASSTFYEQYF.

This chain links TRBV18 with TRBJ1-2; the D is unclear. Germline V gives CDR1 KGHSH, CDR2 LQKENI. The CDR3 has 18 amino acids. V was pared by 0 bases and J by 0 bases, with 17 bases between. The CDR3 protein is CASSPPGQEGGPNYGYTF. The DNA of the CDR3 is TGTGCCAGCTCACCACCGGGCCAGGAGGGAGGTCCTAACTATGGCTACACCTTC.

This CDR3 reads CASKTSGTYNEQFF. DNA for the CDR3: TGTGCCAGCAAGACTAGTGGGACCTACAATGAGCAGTTCTTC. This chain links TRBV27 with TRBJ2-1, with a possible D match to TRBD2 (6 bases). Trimming took 7 bases from V and 2 from J, leaving 12 bases between them. CDR1 is MNHEY, CDR2 SMNVEV, per germline (reference sequence). The CDR3 consists of 14 residues.

The chain is built from TRBV27 and TRBJ2-1, with TRBD2 matching over 14 bases. Per germline, CDR1 MNHEY and CDR2 SMNVEV (reference sequence). V lost 5 bases to trimming and J lost 10 bases; unmatched junction nucleotides: 7. The CDR3 contains 15 residues. The CDR3 DNA reads as TGTGCCAGCAGTCTGGGACTAGCGGGAGCCGGCGAGCAGTTCTTC. Translation gives CASSLGLAGAGEQFF.

The rearrangement links TRBV5-4 to TRBJ2-3; 7 bases are a match to TRBD2. The CDR3 is made up of 15 amino acids. Germline CDR1 reads SGHNT; CDR2 reads YYREEE (reference sequence). Germline trimming cut 1 base from V and 2 bases from J; bases unmatched to any gene: 4. For the CDR3, the DNA is TGTGCCAGCAGCTTGTCGGGAGGCTCCACAGATACGCAGTATTTT. Residues: CASSLSGGSTDTQYF.

This chain uses TRBV2 with TRBJ2-7; D is undetermined. The CDR3 length is 12 residues. Trimming took 3 bases from V and 6 from J, leaving 9 bases between them. In germline, CDR1 is SNHLY, CDR2 FYNNEI. CDR3 amino acids: CASSDLGREQYF. As DNA, the CDR3 is TGTGCCAGCAGTGATCTGGGCCGCGAGCAGTACTTC.